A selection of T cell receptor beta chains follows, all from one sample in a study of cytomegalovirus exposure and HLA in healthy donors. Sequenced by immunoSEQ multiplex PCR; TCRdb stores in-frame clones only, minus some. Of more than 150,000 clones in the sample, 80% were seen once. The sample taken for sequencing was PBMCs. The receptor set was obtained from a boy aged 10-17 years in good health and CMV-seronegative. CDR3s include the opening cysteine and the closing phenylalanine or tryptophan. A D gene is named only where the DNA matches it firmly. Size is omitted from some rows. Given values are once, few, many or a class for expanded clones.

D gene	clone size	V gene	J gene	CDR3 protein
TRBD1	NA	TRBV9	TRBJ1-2	CASSGSDRGGSNYGYTF
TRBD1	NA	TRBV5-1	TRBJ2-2	CASSLEGQGAGELFF
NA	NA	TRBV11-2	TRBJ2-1	CASSLVGRTPRDEQFF
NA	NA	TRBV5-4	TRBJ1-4	CASSLTGRATNEKLFF
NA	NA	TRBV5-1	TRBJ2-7	CASSLEGLEQYF
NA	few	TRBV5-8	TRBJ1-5	CASSFGGIDQPQHF
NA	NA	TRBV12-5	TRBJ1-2	CASGWDFYGYTF
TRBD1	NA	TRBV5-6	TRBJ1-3	CASSLRDRDGNTIYF
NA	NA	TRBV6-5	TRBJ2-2	CASSSYWATGTGELFF
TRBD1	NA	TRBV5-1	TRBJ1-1	CASSWGQAGTEAFF
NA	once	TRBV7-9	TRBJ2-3	CASSLGTRITDTQYF
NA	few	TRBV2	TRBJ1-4	CAIWTTNFVF
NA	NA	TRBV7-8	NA	CASSLAGASITYEQYF
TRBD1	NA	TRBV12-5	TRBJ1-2	CASGLASPTGVSYGYTF
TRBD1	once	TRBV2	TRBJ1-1	CASSGDSTGTEAFF
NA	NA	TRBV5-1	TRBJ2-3	CASSLVGATDTQYF
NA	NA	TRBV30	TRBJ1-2	CAWSPGYGYTF
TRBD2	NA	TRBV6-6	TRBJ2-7	CASSYTSGGSYEQYF
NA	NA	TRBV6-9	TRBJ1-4	CASSFFRERGKNEKLFF
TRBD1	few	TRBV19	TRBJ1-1	CASSMGTGLTEAFF
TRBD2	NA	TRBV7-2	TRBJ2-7	CASSLVDSGSNEQYF
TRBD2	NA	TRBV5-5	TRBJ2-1	CASSAGTSGYNEQFF
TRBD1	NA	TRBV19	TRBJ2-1	CAAGQGNEQFF
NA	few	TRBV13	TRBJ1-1	CASSSGLTAEAFF
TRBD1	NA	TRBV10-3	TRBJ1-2	CAISASGTANYGYTF
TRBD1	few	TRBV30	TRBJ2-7	CAQVRGPSYEQYF
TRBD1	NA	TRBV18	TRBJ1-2	CASSPQGDYGYTF
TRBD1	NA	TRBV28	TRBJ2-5	CASSVAGGETQYF
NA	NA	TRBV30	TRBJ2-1	CAWSVNGKSNGQFF
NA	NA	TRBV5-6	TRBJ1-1	CASSLGLAGGTEAFF
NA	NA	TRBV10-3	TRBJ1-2	CAISERYGYTF
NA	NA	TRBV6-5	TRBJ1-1	CASRQYSNEAFF
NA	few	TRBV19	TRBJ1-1	CASSAPTSTENTEAFF
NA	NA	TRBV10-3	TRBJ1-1	CAISARVNTEAFF
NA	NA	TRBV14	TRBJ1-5	CASSHHREVKNQPQHF
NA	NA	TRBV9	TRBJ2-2	CASSVDVLAASTGELFF
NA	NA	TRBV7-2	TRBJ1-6	CASSIPSEALHF
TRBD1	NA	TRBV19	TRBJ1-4	CASSRDRDRRTNEKLFF
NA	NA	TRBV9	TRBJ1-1	CASSVEEFGTEAFF
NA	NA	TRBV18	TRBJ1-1	CASSLGTQNTEAFF
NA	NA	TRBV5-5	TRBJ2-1	CASGPTGRYNEQFF
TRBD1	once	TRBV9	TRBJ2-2	CASSLGTGWTGELFF
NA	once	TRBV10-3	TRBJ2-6	CATYSGANVLTF
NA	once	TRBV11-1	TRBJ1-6	CASSRGRRSEALHF
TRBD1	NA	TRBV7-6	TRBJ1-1	CASSTTGLTEAFF
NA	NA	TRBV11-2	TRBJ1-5	CASSLDRAGQPQHF
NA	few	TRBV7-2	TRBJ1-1	CASSLVWGGVYTEAFF
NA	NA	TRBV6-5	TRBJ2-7	CASSTQGGEYF
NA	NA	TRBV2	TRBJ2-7	CASSNRDHYEQYF
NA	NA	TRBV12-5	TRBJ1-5	CASGLSGDGGNQPQHF
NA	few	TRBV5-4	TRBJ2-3	CASSLDQDTQYF
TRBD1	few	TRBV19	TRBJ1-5	CASSFPPKIGQGANQPQHF
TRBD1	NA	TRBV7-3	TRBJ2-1	CASSLPAGTGRNEQFF
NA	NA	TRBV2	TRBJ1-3	CASRGKFWGHSGNTIYF
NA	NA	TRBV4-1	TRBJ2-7	CASSLGDSTYEQYF
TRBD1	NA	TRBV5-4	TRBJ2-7	CASSPQGSASLDEQYF
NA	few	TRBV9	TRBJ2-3	CASSPTLPGAPTDTQYF
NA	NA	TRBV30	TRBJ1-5	CAWSVDSQPQHF
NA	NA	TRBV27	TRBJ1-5	CASRAIGFSNQPQHF
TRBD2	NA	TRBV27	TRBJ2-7	CASRLLAGVAKDEQYF